In this sample, the clone carrying this T cell receptor beta chain turned up many times. Its specificity is unknown. This sample is drawn from a study of T cell repertoires in cytomegalovirus infection. Study details: TCR beta signatures that were public indicated CMV infection and matching HLA type.

Using its own MiXCR run on the reads, TCRdb lists one record per CDR3 protein. The table records around 440,000 distinct CDR3 sequences, 11% of them present only once. Broader study findings: Dominating the ex vivo response were TCR beta clonotypes that were CMV-specific and HLA-C-restricted. Summed public TCR beta family frequency identified CMV carriers bearing the relevant HLA.

The source is a human donor in good health (CMV status not recorded). Some clones in this sample may be carry-over from other donors' samples. The sequenced sample was PBMCs.

CDR3 region: CASSLRGVQFF. The CDR3, as DNA: TGTGCCAGCAGCTTACGTGGGGTGCAGTTCTTC. The chain joins TRBV11-1 to TRBJ2-1; D gene unclear. The CDR3 has 11 amino acids. V lost 2 bases to trimming and J lost 12 bases, with 8 bases between them. Germline CDR1 is SGHAT and CDR2 is FQDESV (reference sequence).